This TCR beta chain was sequenced for a study of control samples from healthy donors and cancer patients. Assay used: immunoSEQ multiplex PCR; TCRdb lists only in-frame clones, some missing. The sample holds 150,000 to 200,000 clones, around 90% seen once. V dropped 5 bases and J dropped 2 bases, with 12 bases sitting between them. This CDR3 region has 14 residues. The V gene's germline CDR1 is SNHLY and CDR2 FYNNEI. The gene calls are TRBV2 and TRBJ2-5; D may be TRBD1 or TRBD2 (5 bases each). Sequences were obtained from blood. This TCR was sampled from a woman in her 50s in good health. In nucleotides, the CDR3 is TGTGCCAGCAGTCTGGGGACGGAGCAAGAGACCCAGTACTTC. This codes for CASSLGTEQETQYF.